This TCR beta chain stems from a study of patients and donors after allogeneic stem cell transplantation. Using its own MiXCR run on the RT-PCR reads, TCRdb lists one record per CDR3 protein. The sample lists tens of thousands of distinct CDR3 sequences, approximately 25% seen once, with less than 30% in the top ten. The TCR comes from a human donor who was either an allogeneic HSCT recipient or a stem cell or donor lymphocyte infusion donor (not recorded which). It is not recorded whose cells these are; they may come from a transplant donor. Sequenced input: blood, either unsorted or a sorted T cell fraction (not recorded which).

Here the CDR3 reads CASSLALDKRSPDTQYF. As DNA, the CDR3 is TGTGCCAGCAGCTTAGCGCTCGACAAAAGGAGCCCAGATACGCAGTATTTT. The gene calls are TRBV7-9 and TRBJ2-3; the D is unclear. The ends were cut back, 0 bases at V and 4 bases at J, with 17 bases in the middle. The germline V gene encodes CDR1 SEHNR and CDR2 FQNEAQ (reference sequence). CDR3 length: 17 amino acids. The full variable domain, in which reference TRBV7-9 and TRBJ2-3 provide the parts outside the CDR3, is DTGVSQNPRHKITKRGQNVTFRCDPISEHNRLYWYRQTLGQGPEFLTYFQNEAQLEKSRLLSDRFSAERPKGSFSTLEIQRTEQGDSAMYLCASSLALDKRSPDTQYFGPGTRLTVL.